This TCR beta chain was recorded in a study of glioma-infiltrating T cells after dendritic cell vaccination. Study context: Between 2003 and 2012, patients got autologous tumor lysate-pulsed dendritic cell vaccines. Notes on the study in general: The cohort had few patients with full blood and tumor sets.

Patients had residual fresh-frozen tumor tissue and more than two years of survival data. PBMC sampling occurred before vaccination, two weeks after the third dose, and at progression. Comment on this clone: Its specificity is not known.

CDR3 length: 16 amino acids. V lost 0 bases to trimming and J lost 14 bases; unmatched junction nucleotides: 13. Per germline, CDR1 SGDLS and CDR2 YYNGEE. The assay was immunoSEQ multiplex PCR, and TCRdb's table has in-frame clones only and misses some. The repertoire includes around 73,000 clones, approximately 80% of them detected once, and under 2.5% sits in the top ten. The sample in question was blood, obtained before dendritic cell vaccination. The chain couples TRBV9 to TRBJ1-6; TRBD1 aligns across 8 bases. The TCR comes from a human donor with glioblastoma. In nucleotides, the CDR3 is TGTGCCAGCAGCGTAGGGACAGGGTTCCCCATGGGATCCCTCCACTTT. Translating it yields CASSVGTGFPMGSLHF.